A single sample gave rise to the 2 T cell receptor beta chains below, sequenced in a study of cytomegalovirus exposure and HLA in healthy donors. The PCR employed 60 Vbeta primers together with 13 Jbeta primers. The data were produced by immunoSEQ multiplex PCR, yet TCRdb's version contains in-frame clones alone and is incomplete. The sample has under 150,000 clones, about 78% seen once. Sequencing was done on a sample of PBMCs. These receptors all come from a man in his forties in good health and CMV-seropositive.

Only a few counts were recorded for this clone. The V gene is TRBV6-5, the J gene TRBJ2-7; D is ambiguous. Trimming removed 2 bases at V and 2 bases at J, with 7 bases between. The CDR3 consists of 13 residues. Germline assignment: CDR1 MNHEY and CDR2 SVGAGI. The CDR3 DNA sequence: TGTGCCAGCAGTTACGGCAGGACCTACGAGCAGTACTTC. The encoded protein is CASSYGRTYEQYF.

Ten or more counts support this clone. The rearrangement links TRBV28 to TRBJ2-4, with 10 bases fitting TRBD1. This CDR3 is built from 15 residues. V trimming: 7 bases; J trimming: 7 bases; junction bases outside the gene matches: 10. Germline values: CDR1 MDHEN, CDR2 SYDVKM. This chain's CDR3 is CASIGQTGGWNIQYF. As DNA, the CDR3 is TGTGCCAGCATTGGGCAGACAGGGGGCTGGAACATTCAGTACTTC.